These T cell receptor beta chains were read from a single sample in a study of T cells in Graves' hyperthyroidism and ophthalmopathy. TCRdb called the multiplex PCR reads again in MiXCR, with one record for every CDR3 protein. The sample shows roughly 580,000 distinct CDR3 sequences, around 46% of them seen only once. The sample consisted of peripheral blood or thyroid tissue (not recorded which). The receptors shown here come from a woman younger than 35 with Graves' hyperthyroidism. Both conserved end residues are part of each CDR3. Each record gives: D gene, V gene, J gene, clone size, CDR3 protein, CDR3 DNA. The D gene is left open where the match is weak. Rows may omit the clone size; those that give it use once, few, many or a size class.

d_call: TRBD1
v_call: TRBV15
j_call: TRBJ2-7
clone_size: NA
cdr3_aa: CATSRDLGQGIHEQYF
cdr3_nt: TGTGCCACCAGCAGAGACTTAGGACAGGGGATTCACGAGCAGTACTTC

d_call: TRBD1
v_call: TRBV19
j_call: TRBJ1-1
clone_size: once
cdr3_aa: CASTPRQGDLNTEAFF
cdr3_nt: TGTGCCAGCACCCCAAGACAGGGGGACCTGAACACTGAAGCCTTCTTT

d_call: NA
v_call: TRBV12-3/TRBV12-4
j_call: TRBJ1-5
clone_size: many
cdr3_aa: CASSLGQPRVNQPQHF
cdr3_nt: TGTGCCAGCAGTTTGGGGCAACCTCGGGTGAATCAGCCCCAGCATTTT

d_call: NA
v_call: TRBV5-4
j_call: TRBJ1-5
clone_size: NA
cdr3_aa: CASSGWGTDSNQPQHF
cdr3_nt: TGTGCCAGCAGCGGTTGGGGGACGGATAGCAATCAGCCCCAGCATTTT

d_call: NA
v_call: TRBV7-6
j_call: TRBJ2-7
clone_size: NA
cdr3_aa: CASSLGIPPQSYEQYF
cdr3_nt: TGTGCCAGCAGCTTAGGGATCCCCCCCCAAAGCTACGAGCAGTACTTC

d_call: TRBD2
v_call: TRBV5-1
j_call: TRBJ2-7
clone_size: NA
cdr3_aa: CASSLSGGTSYEQYF
cdr3_nt: TGCGCCAGCAGCTTGTCCGGGGGGACGTCCTACGAGCAGTACTTC

d_call: TRBD2
v_call: TRBV2
j_call: TRBJ2-7
clone_size: few
cdr3_aa: CASSPDHSGSFDEQYF
cdr3_nt: TGTGCCAGCAGCCCGGATCATAGCGGGAGTTTCGACGAGCAGTACTTC

d_call: NA
v_call: TRBV29-1
j_call: TRBJ2-2
clone_size: NA
cdr3_aa: CSVGGTFGELFF
cdr3_nt: TGCAGCGTTGGTGGGACATTTGGGGAGCTGTTTTTT

d_call: TRBD2
v_call: TRBV7-9
j_call: TRBJ2-5
clone_size: few
cdr3_aa: CASSPGLAGMHQETQYF
cdr3_nt: TGTGCCAGCAGCCCGGGACTAGCGGGAATGCACCAAGAGACCCAGTACTTC

d_call: TRBD2
v_call: TRBV15
j_call: TRBJ2-2
clone_size: NA
cdr3_aa: CATSSQGLAGVLTGELFF
cdr3_nt: TGTGCCACCAGCAGCCAAGGACTAGCGGGAGTACTCACCGGGGAGCTGTTTTTT

d_call: NA
v_call: TRBV6-6
j_call: TRBJ2-5
clone_size: many
cdr3_aa: CASSYDLAETQYF
cdr3_nt: TGTGCCAGCAGTTACGACCTAGCAGAGACCCAGTACTTC

d_call: NA
v_call: TRBV13
j_call: TRBJ1-1
clone_size: few
cdr3_aa: CASSDLQGMNTEAFF
cdr3_nt: TGCGCCAGCAGCGACCTCCAGGGAATGAACACTGAAGCTTTCTTT

d_call: NA
v_call: TRBV2
j_call: TRBJ1-2
clone_size: many
cdr3_aa: CASRIAGAYGYTF
cdr3_nt: TGTGCCAGCAGAATAGCAGGGGCCTATGGCTACACCTTC

d_call: NA
v_call: TRBV24-1
j_call: TRBJ1-4
clone_size: NA
cdr3_aa: CVTSDSTSLNEKLFF
cdr3_nt: TGTGTCACCAGTGATTCCACTAGCCTTAATGAAAAACTGTTTTTT

d_call: NA
v_call: TRBV7-9
j_call: TRBJ1-3
clone_size: few
cdr3_aa: CASSLTGQRGNTIYF
cdr3_nt: TGTGCCAGCAGCTTGACTGGACAGCGTGGAAACACCATATATTTT

d_call: NA
v_call: TRBV5-1
j_call: TRBJ2-7
clone_size: NA
cdr3_aa: CASSLDPGGEQYF
cdr3_nt: TGTGCCAGCAGCTTGGATCCGGGCGGGGAGCAGTACTTC

d_call: NA
v_call: TRBV12-3/TRBV12-4
j_call: TRBJ1-1
clone_size: NA
cdr3_aa: CASSFYGNTEAFF
cdr3_nt: TGTGCCAGCAGTTTCTACGGCAATACTGAAGCTTTCTTT

d_call: NA
v_call: TRBV6-5
j_call: TRBJ1-3
clone_size: many
cdr3_aa: CASSYPFGMEGNTIYF
cdr3_nt: TGTGCCAGCAGTTACCCTTTTGGGATGGAGGGAAACACCATATATTTT

d_call: NA
v_call: TRBV29-1
j_call: TRBJ1-2
clone_size: many
cdr3_aa: CSVAMGSWYGYTF
cdr3_nt: TGCAGCGTTGCAATGGGGTCGTGGTATGGCTACACCTTC

d_call: TRBD1
v_call: TRBV2
j_call: TRBJ1-4
clone_size: few
cdr3_aa: CASSYQTGREKLFF
cdr3_nt: TGTGCCAGCAGTTACCAGACAGGGCGCGAAAAACTGTTTTTT

d_call: TRBD1
v_call: TRBV2
j_call: TRBJ2-7
clone_size: NA
cdr3_aa: CASSYTGQGGHEQYF
cdr3_nt: TGTGCCAGCAGTTACACCGGACAGGGCGGCCACGAGCAGTACTTC

d_call: NA
v_call: TRBV7-2
j_call: TRBJ1-2
clone_size: many
cdr3_aa: CASSLTGMGGYTF
cdr3_nt: TGTGCCAGCAGCTTAACAGGGATGGGAGGCTACACCTTC

d_call: NA
v_call: TRBV11-2
j_call: TRBJ1-2
clone_size: NA
cdr3_aa: CASSSGHLTNYGYTF
cdr3_nt: TGTGCCAGCAGCTCAGGACATTTGACTAACTATGGCTACACCTTC

d_call: NA
v_call: TRBV10-3
j_call: TRBJ1-1
clone_size: NA
cdr3_aa: CASSSKILSNTEAFF
cdr3_nt: TGTGCCAGCAGTTCAAAAATCCTTTCGAACACTGAAGCTTTCTTT

d_call: NA
v_call: TRBV7-8
j_call: TRBJ2-6
clone_size: NA
cdr3_aa: CASSPRSSSGANVLTF
cdr3_nt: TGTGCCAGCAGCCCCAGGAGTAGCTCTGGGGCCAACGTCCTGACTTTC

d_call: NA
v_call: TRBV24-1
j_call: TRBJ1-2
clone_size: NA
cdr3_aa: CATSPAGYTNYGYTF
cdr3_nt: TGTGCCACCAGTCCGGCAGGGTACACCAACTATGGCTACACCTTC

d_call: NA
v_call: TRBV29-1
j_call: TRBJ1-2
clone_size: NA
cdr3_aa: CRAHNNYGYTF
cdr3_nt: TGCAGGGCCCACAATAACTATGGCTACACCTTC

d_call: TRBD1
v_call: TRBV30
j_call: TRBJ1-2
clone_size: NA
cdr3_aa: CAWTPLSRDRASYTF
cdr3_nt: TGTGCCTGGACCCCACTTTCCCGGGACAGGGCGAGCTACACCTTC

d_call: NA
v_call: TRBV25-1
j_call: TRBJ1-1
clone_size: many
cdr3_aa: CASSGAGGSEAFF
cdr3_nt: TGTGCCAGCAGTGGGGCCGGAGGCTCTGAAGCTTTCTTT

d_call: NA
v_call: TRBV9
j_call: TRBJ2-7
clone_size: few
cdr3_aa: CASSAVEGVEQYF
cdr3_nt: TGTGCCAGCAGCGCAGTAGAGGGGGTCGAGCAGTACTTC

d_call: TRBD1
v_call: TRBV20-1
j_call: TRBJ2-7
clone_size: NA
cdr3_aa: CSARRGQGKNEQYF
cdr3_nt: TGCAGTGCTAGACGTGGACAGGGGAAGAACGAGCAGTACTTC

d_call: TRBD1
v_call: TRBV29-1
j_call: TRBJ2-7
clone_size: few
cdr3_aa: CSVGQGIGEQYF
cdr3_nt: TGCAGCGTCGGACAGGGGATTGGAGAGCAGTACTTC

d_call: NA
v_call: TRBV7-8
j_call: TRBJ2-5
clone_size: NA
cdr3_aa: CASSLGQASQETQYF
cdr3_nt: TGTGCCAGCAGCTTAGGCCAGGCTTCCCAAGAGACCCAGTACTTC

d_call: NA
v_call: TRBV29-1
j_call: TRBJ1-1
clone_size: NA
cdr3_aa: CSGTTEAFF
cdr3_nt: TGCAGCGGGACCACTGAAGCTTTCTTT

d_call: TRBD2
v_call: TRBV20-1
j_call: TRBJ2-5
clone_size: many
cdr3_aa: CSARPLFAGDQETQYF
cdr3_nt: TGCAGTGCTAGACCCCTTTTTGCGGGGGACCAAGAGACCCAGTACTTC